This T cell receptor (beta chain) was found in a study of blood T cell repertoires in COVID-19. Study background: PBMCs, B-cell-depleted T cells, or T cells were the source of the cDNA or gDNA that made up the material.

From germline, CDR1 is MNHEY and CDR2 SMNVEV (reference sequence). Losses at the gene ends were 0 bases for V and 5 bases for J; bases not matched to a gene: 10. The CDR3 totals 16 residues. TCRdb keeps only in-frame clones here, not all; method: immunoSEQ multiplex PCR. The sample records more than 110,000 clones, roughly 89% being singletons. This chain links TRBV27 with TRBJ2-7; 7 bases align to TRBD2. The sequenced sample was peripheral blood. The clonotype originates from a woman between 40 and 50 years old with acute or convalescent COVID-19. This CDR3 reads CASSLSFGGSVNEQYF. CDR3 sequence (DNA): TGTGCCAGCAGTTTATCTTTCGGCGGGAGTGTTAACGAGCAGTACTTC.